These 22 T cell receptor beta chains were sequenced from one sample in a study of cytomegalovirus exposure and HLA in healthy donors. Both 60 Vbeta primers and 13 Jbeta primers went into the PCR. The table came from immunoSEQ multiplex PCR; TCRdb's copy has only in-frame clones and leaves some out. The sample shows 130,000 to 150,000 clones, about 80% of them seen only once. Sequencing was carried out using PBMCs. The receptors originated from a man aged 18 to 30 in good health and CMV-seronegative.

This chain connects TRBV2 to TRBJ2-3; 10 bases match TRBD1. The J segment lost 3 bases and the V segment lost 7 bases, leaving 7 bases of the junction unmatched. CDR3 length: 15 amino acids. Germline V gene sequence: CDR1 SNHLY, CDR2 FYNNEI. CDR3 coding DNA: TGTGCCAGCACAGACAGGGGGCGGCTAACAGATACGCAGTATTTT. This sequence encodes CASTDRGRLTDTQYF.

This clone was observed a few times. The chain links TRBV7-9 to TRBJ1-3, with TRBD1 as a possible D gene (5 bases). V was clipped by 1 base and J by 0 bases, with 16 bases between them. The CDR3 has 18 amino acids. Germline CDR1 SEHNR, CDR2 FQNEAQ (reference sequence). This chain's CDR3 is CASSLEWSTESSGNTIYF. CDR3 bases: TGTGCCAGCAGCTTAGAGTGGTCGACAGAGAGCTCTGGAAACACCATATATTTT.

The chain links TRBV7-6 to TRBJ1-3; D unresolved. Trimming took off 1 base at V and 4 bases at J, with 17 bases between the two ends. CDR3 length equals 17 residues. Germline V gene lookup returns CDR1 SGHVS and CDR2 FNYEAQ. The CDR3 bases are TGTGCCAGCAGCTTAGGAGTGTCCGGGAACCTAGGAAACACCATATATTTT. The encoded protein is CASSLGVSGNLGNTIYF.

CDR3 amino acids: CASSPSRQGRYEQYF. CDR3 DNA: TGTGCCAGCAGTCCGTCTCGACAGGGCCGCTACGAGCAGTACTTC. This chain uses TRBV27 with TRBJ2-7; 7 positions match TRBD1. Trimming removed 5 bases from V and 3 bases from J; junction bases left unmatched: 10. Per the germline V gene, CDR1 is MNHEY and CDR2 is SMNVEV (reference sequence). CDR3 size: 15 residues.

The V call is TRBV6-6, the J call TRBJ1-1; D is perhaps TRBD1 (6 bases). The CDR3 has 14 amino acids. V shed 6 bases and J shed 2 bases, with 13 bases lying between them. Per germline, CDR1 MNHNY and CDR2 SVGAGI (reference sequence). The DNA for the CDR3 is TGTGCCAGCAGCCAGGACAGCCTAAACACTGAAGCTTTCTTT. Translation gives CASSQDSLNTEAFF.

The rearrangement links TRBV9 to TRBJ1-4; 7 nucleotides agree with TRBD1. CDR3 length: 16 residues. CDR1 and CDR2 (germline): SGDLS, YYNGEE. J gave up 0 bases and V 4 bases, and 6 bases lay outside the gene matches. CDR3 region: CASSPDRVTTNEKLFF. The CDR3 region has the DNA TGTGCCAGCAGCCCCGACAGGGTGACAACTAATGAAAAACTGTTTTTT.

This chain connects TRBV5-5 to TRBJ1-1; 7 nucleotides match TRBD1. There are 12 residues in the CDR3. Trimming removed 3 bases from V and 4 bases from J; junction bases left unmatched: 0. Per the germline V gene, CDR1 is SGHKS and CDR2 is YYEKEE (reference sequence). CDR3: CASSYRGTEAFF. The CDR3 DNA follows: TGTGCCAGCAGCTACAGGGGCACTGAAGCTTTCTTT.

The genes are TRBV5-1 and TRBJ2-5; no definite D call. V dropped 0 bases and J dropped 5 bases, with 11 bases sitting between them. The germline V gene has CDR1 SGHRS and CDR2 YFSETQ. The CDR3 is made up of 14 amino acids. CDR3 nucleotide sequence: TGCGCCAGCAGCTTGGGGTTCGACTGGGAGACCCAGTACTTC. It yields the protein CASSLGFDWETQYF.

This clone was recorded only once. V usage is TRBV5-4 and J usage is TRBJ1-4; 7 positions agree with TRBD1. V lost 4 bases and J lost 5; bases outside the gene matches: 11. The CDR3 extends over 16 amino acids. CDR1 is SGHNT and CDR2 is YYREEE in the germline V gene (reference sequence). The CDR3: CASSQFTSGGNEKLFF. The CDR3, as DNA: TGTGCCAGCAGCCAATTTACCTCAGGGGGGAATGAAAAACTGTTTTTT.

The chain carries TRBV5-4 and TRBJ2-5; D unclear. V lost 0 bases and J lost 3, with 6 bases in between. The CDR3 is 13 residues long. Germline V gene sequence: CDR1 SGHNT, CDR2 YYREEE (reference sequence). The CDR3 region is CASSLGQKETQYF. The CDR3 DNA reads TGTGCCAGCAGCTTGGGGCAGAAAGAGACCCAGTACTTC.

The rearrangement joins TRBV9 to TRBJ2-3, with 9 bases matching TRBD2. The V and J ends lost 3 bases and 1 base, in that order; junction bases with no gene match: 3. Germline CDR1 and CDR2: SGDLS and YYNGEE. The CDR3 has 15 amino acids. The DNA for the CDR3 is TGTGCCAGCAGCGCAAGCGGGGGGCGCACAGATACGCAGTATTTT. This sequence encodes CASSASGGRTDTQYF.

The rearrangement links TRBV6-1 to TRBJ1-2; D gene uncertain. In germline, CDR1 is MNHNS, CDR2 SASEGT. This CDR3 is built from 14 residues. V was shortened by 2 bases and J by 2 bases, with 9 bases between the two germline ends. The CDR3 is CASSETTINYGYTF. The CDR3 nucleotides read TGTGCCAGCAGTGAAACAACGATCAACTATGGCTACACCTTC.

The chain employs TRBV7-8 and TRBJ2-6, with TRBD1 matching 12 bases. The V segment lost 3 bases and the J segment 4 bases; nucleotides outside the gene matches: 7. CDR3 length equals 18 residues. CDR1 is SGHVS, CDR2 FQNEAQ, per germline. CDR3 coding DNA: TGTGCCAGCAGCTTTCGGGACAGGGGGCGGTCCGGGGCCAACGTCCTGACTTTC. Its protein is CASSFRDRGRSGANVLTF.

The chain carries TRBV2 and TRBJ1-6; D might be TRBD1 (6 bases). The CDR3 totals 12 residues. Germline CDR1 and CDR2: SNHLY and FYNNEI. Trimming removed 10 bases at V and 6 bases at J, with 10 bases between. The CDR3 loop reads CANGGRNSPLHF. In nucleotides, the CDR3 is TGTGCCAACGGGGGGCGTAATTCACCCCTCCACTTT.

The V gene is TRBV29-1, the J gene TRBJ1-1; 8 bases match TRBD1. V dropped 2 bases and J dropped 5; count of bases not matched to a gene: 7. There are 14 residues in the CDR3. The germline V gene has CDR1 SQVTM and CDR2 ANQGSEA. CDR3 DNA sequence: TGCAGCGTTGAACGGACAGGGAGCCTAACTGAAGCTTTCTTT. Encoded protein: CSVERTGSLTEAFF. Looking up the rest from reference TRBV29-1 and TRBJ1-1 gives the full variable domain: SAVISQKPSRDICQRGTSLTIQCQVDSQVTMMFWYRQQPGQSLTLIATANQGSEATYESGFVIDKFPISRPNLTFSTLTVSNMSPEDSSIYLCSVERTGSLTEAFFGQGTRLTVV.

This clone appeared a few times. The gene calls are TRBV19 and TRBJ2-5; TRBD1 is a possible D gene (6 bases). The germline gives CDR1 LNHDA, CDR2 SQIVND (reference sequence). The CDR3 extends over 18 amino acids. The V and J ends lost 0 bases and 2 bases respectively, with 19 bases between them. The chain's CDR3 is CASSIDPRTGNPQETQYF. CDR3 DNA: TGTGCCAGTAGTATAGACCCGCGAACAGGGAATCCGCAAGAGACCCAGTACTTC.

This sequence joins TRBV27 and TRBJ2-2, with 7 positions matching TRBD2. Per germline, CDR1 MNHEY and CDR2 SMNVEV (reference sequence). J lost 7 bases, V lost 2 bases, and 4 bases had no gene match. This CDR3 has 14 residues. DNA of the CDR3: TGTGCCAGCAGTTTAGCGGGAGACTTCGGGGAGCTGTTTTTT. This encodes CASSLAGDFGELFF.

The chain joins TRBV19 to TRBJ2-1, with TRBD2 identical over 7 bases. Germline CDR1 reads LNHDA; CDR2 reads SQIVND (reference sequence). The CDR3 extends over 16 amino acids. J was trimmed by 2 bases and V by 4 bases; bases with no gene match: 8. CDR3 amino acids: CASSKAGVIPYNEQFF. Here the CDR3 DNA reads TGTGCCAGTAGTAAGGCGGGGGTGATCCCCTACAATGAGCAGTTCTTC.

This clone has only a few counts. The chain is built from TRBV10-2 and TRBJ2-1, with D possibly being TRBD1 (5 bases). Trimming took off 3 bases at V and 8 bases at J, with 11 bases between the two ends. Germline lookup yields CDR1 WSHSY and CDR2 SAAADI. The CDR3 loop spans 13 amino acids. Written as DNA, the CDR3 is TGCGCCAGCAGTGAAGGCAGGGTTGATGAGCAGTTCTTC. Its protein is CASSEGRVDEQFF.

This chain connects TRBV5-6 to TRBJ1-3; D unclear. From germline, CDR1 is SGHDT and CDR2 YYEEEE. Trimming pared 0 bases from V and 4 bases from J, leaving 5 bases between. CDR3 length: 13 amino acids. As DNA, the CDR3 is TGTGCCAGCAGCTTGGACAGAGGAAACACCATATATTTT. Amino acids: CASSLDRGNTIYF.

This rearrangement joins TRBV30 to TRBJ2-7; 7 nucleotides line up with TRBD1. The germline V gene encodes CDR1 GTSNPN and CDR2 SVGIG (reference sequence). With V trimmed by 5 bases and J by 4 bases, 8 bases remained unmatched. The CDR3 has 13 amino acids. In DNA form, the CDR3 reads TGTGCCTGGGTGGGACAGAGAACTTACGAGCAGTACTTC. Residues: CAWVGQRTYEQYF.

This clone was found once. The chain combines TRBV27 with TRBJ1-2; D is undetermined. The CDR3 runs to 13 residues. The germline V and J ends were trimmed by 3 bases and 2 bases, with 7 bases remaining between them. The germline V gene encodes CDR1 MNHEY and CDR2 SMNVEV (reference sequence). The CDR3 DNA follows: TGTGCCAGCAGTTTCGCGGGGAACTATGGCTACACCTTC. This sequence encodes CASSFAGNYGYTF.